These 24 T cell receptor beta chains share one sample of origin, sequenced in a study of shared T cell receptors in the human thymus (dated by TCRdb to about 2021). Libraries were constructed by the immunoSEQ multiplex PCR assay. In TCRdb, the immuneACCESS table is reduced to in-frame sequences with V and J assigned. These tables do not hold every clone; where another copy was compared, an unresolved V gene accounts for under half, and the others remain unexplained. The sample table shows hundreds of thousands of clones, and about 89% are seen once. Jointly, the top ten make up roughly 0.0087% of the sample. The same sample was also used in a study of human thymus T cells.

Input material: thymocytes. The receptors originated from a boy under two years old with a congenital heart defect. Donor details come from another sample of the same person, matched by shared clones.

J is TRBJ1-5 and V is TRBV7-6, with 9 bases aligning to TRBD1. The CDR3 runs 14 residues. Trimming removed 1 base from V and 7 bases from J; junction bases left unmatched: 2. CDR1 and CDR2 (germline): SGHVS, FNYEAQ. The CDR3 bases are TGTGCCAGCAGCTTAGGACAGGGGGGACAGCCCCAGCATTTT. Its protein is CASSLGQGGQPQHF.

V usage is TRBV6-4 and J usage is TRBJ1-3; D may be TRBD1 (5 bases). CDR3 size: 15 residues. The germline V and J ends were trimmed by 6 bases and 0 bases, with 12 bases remaining between them. CDR1 and CDR2 (germline): MRHNA, SNTAGT. This CDR3 is CASRVTDNSGNTIYF. The CDR3 DNA reads as TGTGCCAGCAGAGTGACAGACAACTCTGGAAACACCATATATTTT.

This rearrangement joins TRBV28 to TRBJ2-4, with D possibly being TRBD2 (6 bases). The CDR3 contains 17 residues. V was trimmed by 2 bases and J by 1 base, leaving 15 bases between them. Germline values: CDR1 MDHEN, CDR2 SYDVKM. This CDR3 is CASSLPGTSRAKNIQYF. The CDR3 region has the DNA TGTGCCAGCAGTTTACCTGGGACTTCCCGGGCCAAAAACATTCAGTACTTC.

The genes are TRBV5-5 and TRBJ2-2; 9 bases are a match to TRBD1. Unmatched junction bases numbered 5, after V lost 3 bases and J lost 2 bases. The CDR3 is 16 residues long. Germline-derived CDR1 and CDR2 are SGHKS and YYEKEE (reference sequence). The CDR3 reads CASSSQGQGNTGELFF. CDR3 nucleotide sequence: TGTGCCAGCAGCTCCCAGGGACAGGGCAACACCGGGGAGCTGTTTTTT.

CDR3 sequence (DNA): TGTGCCAGCACCCCGGAGGACAGGGGGCGCGCCGGGGAGCTGTTTTTT. This codes for CASTPEDRGRAGELFF. This rearrangement joins TRBV7-9 to TRBJ2-2, with 11 bases aligning to TRBD1. Germline lookup yields CDR1 SEHNR and CDR2 FQNEAQ (reference sequence). The V and J ends lost 7 bases and 6 bases, in that order; junction bases with no gene match: 10. The CDR3 has 16 amino acids.

J is TRBJ1-6 and V is TRBV28; perhaps TRBD1 as D (6 bases). The CDR3 is 16 amino acids. Germline CDR1 is MDHEN and CDR2 is SYDVKM. The V and J ends lost 5 bases and 5 bases respectively, with 16 bases between them. The CDR3 nucleotides are TGTGCCAGCAGTCTTCCTTCACAGGGAAATAATTCACCCCTCCACTTT. Its protein product is CASSLPSQGNNSPLHF. The full variable domain, with the rest looked up from reference TRBV28 and TRBJ1-6, is DVKVTQSSRYLVKRTGEKVFLECVQDMDHENMFWYRQDPGLGLRLIYFSYDVKMKEKGDIPEGYSVSREKKERFSLILESASTNQTSMYLCASSLPSQGNNSPLHFGNGTRLTVT.

This clone has a handful of counts. The chain uses TRBV7-2 and TRBJ1-2; TRBD1 aligns across 8 bases. V trimming: 1 base; J trimming: 6 bases; junction bases outside the gene matches: 4. CDR1 and CDR2 (germline): SGHTA, FQGNSA. The CDR3 contains 14 residues. The CDR3 protein is CASSLVAGGDGYTF. CDR3 coding DNA: TGTGCCAGCAGCTTAGTTGCAGGGGGCGATGGCTACACCTTC.

The rearrangement links TRBV28 to TRBJ2-5; D is perhaps TRBD1 (5 bases). Trimming pared 1 base from V and 4 bases from J, leaving 22 bases between. The CDR3 spans 18 residues. CDR1 and CDR2 from the germline V gene are MDHEN and SYDVKM. CDR3 sequence: CASSLYSPGQGFIETQYF. The CDR3 DNA reads TGTGCCAGCAGTTTATACTCCCCCGGGCAGGGCTTCATAGAGACCCAGTACTTC.

V gene TRBV28 combines with J gene TRBJ1-2; a possible D gene is TRBD1 (5 bases). The CDR3 is 13 residues long. Deletions cut 6 bases from V and 6 bases from J, with 14 bases between. Germline CDR1 reads MDHEN; CDR2 reads SYDVKM. CDR3 in amino acids: CASSRSRGDGYTF. CDR3 coding DNA: TGTGCCAGCAGCCGCAGTAGGGGCGATGGCTACACCTTC.

The rearrangement joins TRBV19 to TRBJ1-6, with TRBD1 matching 11 bases. The V gene's germline CDR1 is LNHDA and CDR2 SQIVND (reference sequence). J lost 10 bases, V lost 5 bases, and 13 bases had no gene match. The CDR3 has 17 residues. DNA for the CDR3: TGTGCCAGTAGTCAAAGGGGCTGGGACAGGGGGAGATCACCCCTCCACTTT. Its translation is CASSQRGWDRGRSPLHF.

As to this clone: Other DNA sequences from this sample encode an identical CDR3 as well. The chain couples TRBV28 to TRBJ1-1, with a possible D match to TRBD1 (6 bases). V was clipped by 2 bases and J by 2 bases, with 6 bases between them. The length of the CDR3 is 13 residues. Per the germline V gene, CDR1 is MDHEN and CDR2 is SYDVKM. For the CDR3, the DNA is TGTGCCAGCAGTTTAGGGGGCAACACTGAAGCTTTCTTT. Residues: CASSLGGNTEAFF.

The V gene is TRBV7-2, the J gene TRBJ1-1; no definite D call. Trimming removed 5 bases from V and 7 bases from J, with 8 bases in between. This CDR3 spans 11 amino acids. CDR1 is SGHTA and CDR2 is FQGNSA in the germline V gene. The CDR3 DNA is TGTGCCAGCAGCCAGCGAGGTGAAGCTTTCTTT. Protein product: CASSQRGEAFF.

The chain recombines TRBV5-1 with TRBJ2-7; D is possibly TRBD1 (5 bases). CDR1 SGHRS and CDR2 YFSETQ come from the germline V gene. V was clipped by 5 bases and J by 3 bases, with 12 bases between them. This CDR3 is built from 13 residues. The CDR3 DNA sequence: TGCGCCAGCAGAAGGGCAGGGAACTACGAGCAGTACTTC. This sequence encodes CASRRAGNYEQYF.

The sample holds a few counts of this clone. The rearrangement uses TRBV6-9 and TRBJ2-7, with 7 bases lining up with TRBD1. The germline gives CDR1 MNHGY, CDR2 SVAAGI. There are 14 residues in the CDR3. The trim removed 7 bases at V and 6 bases at J, leaving 12 bases unmatched. Here the CDR3 reads CASTRDSPKPEQYF. CDR3 DNA sequence: TGTGCCAGCACCCGGGACAGCCCTAAACCCGAGCAGTACTTC.

The chain uses TRBV30 and TRBJ1-6; the match to TRBD1 covers 8 bases. Germline assignment: CDR1 GTSNPN and CDR2 SVGIG (reference sequence). V dropped 8 bases and J dropped 0; count of bases not matched to a gene: 0. This CDR3 contains 13 residues. The CDR3 DNA is TGTGCCGGACAGGGCTCCTATAATTCACCCCTCCACTTT. This codes for CAGQGSYNSPLHF.

This chain uses TRBV14 with TRBJ2-2; 8 nucleotides align to TRBD1. There are 19 residues in the CDR3. Germline-derived CDR1 and CDR2 are SGHDN and FVKESK. The ends lost 0 bases at V and 0 bases at J; junction bases unmatched: 9. The CDR3 nucleotides are TGTGCCAGCAGCCAAGAGGGAATCAGGGGGCTTTCGAACACCGGGGAGCTGTTTTTT. Translation gives CASSQEGIRGLSNTGELFF.

Here the CDR3 DNA reads TGTGCCAGCAGCGCCACAGCCAGCACAGATACGCAGTATTTT. As protein: CASSATASTDTQYF. V gene TRBV7-2 combines with J gene TRBJ2-3; the D is unclear. CDR3 size: 14 residues. Trimming shortened V by 5 bases and J by 0 bases, and 9 bases separated the two germline ends. Germline CDR1 SGHTA, CDR2 FQGNSA.

In regard to this clone: Other nucleotide sequences from this sample produce the same CDR3. V gene TRBV7-6 combines with J gene TRBJ2-7; D uncertain. From germline, CDR1 is SGHVS and CDR2 FNYEAQ. Trimming left V 0 bases short and J 1 base short, with 4 bases between. This CDR3 contains 13 residues. DNA for the CDR3: TGTGCCAGCAGCTTAGCGGAGTCCTACGAGCAGTACTTC. Protein: CASSLAESYEQYF.

The chain is built from TRBV4-1 and TRBJ2-1; 11 bases map to TRBD2. The CDR3 consists of 16 residues. V was clipped by 3 bases and J by 5 bases; unmatched bases: 6. The germline V gene encodes CDR1 MGHRA and CDR2 YSYEKL. CDR3 DNA: TGCGCCAGCAGCCAGACAGCGGGACTAGCGGACAATGAGCAGTTCTTC. It codes for CASSQTAGLADNEQFF.

Written as DNA, the CDR3 is TGTGCTAGTGGTCCCAATTTAGGGCAGGGTAGATCGAACACTGAAGCTTTCTTT. Translating it yields CASGPNLGQGRSNTEAFF. The chain is built from TRBV12-5 and TRBJ1-1; possibly TRBD1 for D (5 bases). The CDR3 is 18 amino acids. The V gene's germline CDR1 is LGHNT and CDR2 FRNRAP. Trimming stripped 5 bases from V and 1 base from J, with 23 bases between.

CDR3 bases: TGTGCCAGCAGCTTAGGGAGGGAGGACACCATATATTTT. Amino acid sequence: CASSLGREDTIYF. V gene TRBV7-6 combines with J gene TRBJ1-3, with D hard to call. Between the trimmed V and J ends, which lost 1 base and 8 bases, there was a span of 9 bases. The CDR3 spans 13 residues. Germline CDR1 reads SGHVS; CDR2 reads FNYEAQ.

The chain is built from TRBV7-2 and TRBJ2-7, with D possibly TRBD1 on 7 matching bases. The germline V gene encodes CDR1 SGHTA and CDR2 FQGNSA. The CDR3 extends over 17 amino acids. Between the trimmed V and J ends, which lost 2 bases and 5 bases, there was a span of 22 bases. This CDR3 is CASSLIRGDRVGDEQYF. The CDR3 region has the DNA TGTGCCAGCAGCTTAATAAGGGGGGACAGAGTAGGGGACGAGCAGTACTTC. Together with reference TRBV7-2 and TRBJ2-7, the CDR3 gives the full variable domain: GAGVSQSPSNKVTEKGKDVELRCDPISGHTALYWYRQSLGQGLEFLIYFQGNSAPDKSGLPSDRFSAERTGGSVSTLTIQRTQQEDSAVYLCASSLIRGDRVGDEQYFGPGTRLTVT.

The chain has TRBV6-5 and TRBJ2-4, with 8 positions matching TRBD1. CDR1 is MNHEY and CDR2 is SVGAGI in the germline V gene. The V gene end was trimmed by 5 bases and the J gene end by 1 base; junction bases not matched to a gene: 4. The CDR3 totals 15 residues. The CDR3 reads CASSRTGLAKNIQYF. CDR3 nucleotides: TGTGCCAGCAGTAGGACAGGGTTGGCCAAAAACATTCAGTACTTC.

The rearrangement links TRBV5-1 to TRBJ2-3; 9 nucleotides align to TRBD1. V lost 3 bases and J lost 4; bases outside the gene matches: 6. The CDR3 runs to 15 residues. Germline assignment: CDR1 SGHRS and CDR2 YFSETQ. The CDR3 here is CASSWAQGAADTQYF. CDR3 DNA sequence: TGCGCCAGCAGCTGGGCACAGGGGGCGGCAGATACGCAGTATTTT.